The 6 T cell receptor beta chains below were found in one sample sequenced in a study of cytomegalovirus exposure and HLA in healthy donors. PCR amplification relied on 60 Vbeta primers (plus 13 Jbeta primers). The assay was immunoSEQ multiplex PCR, and TCRdb's table has in-frame clones only and misses some. Of tens of thousands of clones listed, around 71% are singletons. Sequenced input: PBMCs. The receptors stem from a young man in good health and CMV-seronegative.

The V call is TRBV5-6, the J call TRBJ1-1, with 9 nucleotides matching TRBD1. In germline, CDR1 is SGHDT, CDR2 YYEEEE. Losses at the gene ends were 4 bases for V and 11 bases for J; bases not matched to a gene: 9. The CDR3 consists of 13 residues. This CDR3 reads CASSAGTGWGAFF. The CDR3 DNA reads as TGTGCCAGCAGCGCAGGGACAGGGTGGGGTGCTTTCTTT.

The chain combines TRBV19 with TRBJ1-1; D may be TRBD1 (6 bases). This CDR3 comprises 15 residues. Germline CDR1 and CDR2: LNHDA and SQIVND (reference sequence). Trimming removed 4 bases from V and 4 bases from J, with 16 bases in between. The CDR3 region has the DNA TGTGCCAGTAGTAGGATGACAGGTTGGGGCACTGAAGCTTTCTTT. It is translated as CASSRMTGWGTEAFF.

This clone was counted between two and nine times. The J gene is TRBJ1-1, the V gene TRBV11-2, with D unclear. This CDR3 has 14 amino acids. Germline V gene sequence: CDR1 SGHAT, CDR2 FQNNGV. The V and J ends lost 5 bases and 8 bases respectively, with 18 bases between them. The CDR3 nucleotides are TGTGCCAGCAGCCCTAACTCGCGGCCCCCAGAAGCTTTCTTT. It yields the protein CASSPNSRPPEAFF.

The CDR3 loop reads CASSSRTGGAPGELFF. CDR3 DNA sequence: TGTGCCAGCAGCTCCAGGACAGGGGGCGCCCCCGGGGAGCTGTTTTTT. The chain links TRBV7-2 to TRBJ2-2; the match to TRBD1 covers 11 bases. The V segment lost 4 bases and the J segment 6 bases; nucleotides outside the gene matches: 7. The CDR3 is made up of 16 amino acids. Germline CDR1 SGHTA, CDR2 FQGNSA.

The chain has TRBV28 and TRBJ1-4; D unclear. Germline V gene sequence: CDR1 MDHEN, CDR2 SYDVKM. This CDR3 has 15 amino acids. V was cut by 8 bases and J by 0 bases, with 13 bases left in between. CDR3 region: CASPPKGATNEKLFF. The CDR3 region has the DNA TGTGCCAGCCCGCCCAAGGGAGCAACTAATGAAAAACTGTTTTTT.

The genes are TRBV5-4 and TRBJ2-3; 8 bases fit TRBD2. CDR1 is SGHNT and CDR2 is YYREEE in the germline V gene (reference sequence). V gave up 5 bases and J gave up 5 bases; unmatched junction bases: 10. The CDR3 has 15 amino acids. The CDR3 DNA follows: TGTGCCAGCAGACCCGACGGGGGGGTGGGAGATACGCAGTATTTT. This codes for CASRPDGGVGDTQYF.